This T cell receptor beta chain was obtained from a study of lymphopenia after photon versus proton radiotherapy. Produced via immunoSEQ multiplex PCR; TCRdb's table is partial and in-frame only. The repertoire holds about 37,000 clones, with approximately 81% as singletons. Study-level points and caveats: Under photons, naive T cells and diversity fell while effector/memory populations rose. Survival link was tested only in deceased patients; proton benefit remains a possibility.

V dropped 7 bases and J dropped 8 bases, with 21 bases sitting between them. This CDR3 has 15 amino acids. The V gene's germline CDR1 is SNHLY and CDR2 FYNNEI. In the case of this clone: No antigen is known for it.

Material: peripheral blood, obtained from a patient treated with photon-based radiotherapy. This clonotype originated in a man aged 50-60 years with gastric cancer. This rearrangement joins TRBV2 to TRBJ2-1, with D possibly TRBD1 on 8 matching bases. CDR3 DNA: TGTGCCAGCACCATAGGGAGGGACAGGTTCGATGAGCAGTTCTTC. The encoded protein is CASTIGRDRFDEQFF.